A selection of T cell receptor beta chains follows, all from one sample in a study of T cell responses to AZD1222 COVID-19 vaccine. Data came from immunoSEQ multiplex PCR; TCRdb stores just in-frame clones and leaves some out. Of 95,000 to 150,000 clones listed, around 93% are singletons. Sequencing used peripheral blood, obtained on day 0 of AZD1222 vaccination. The receptors originated from an adult in good health. Both conserved end residues are part of each CDR3. D genes are given only for firm matches. Size values are once, few and many counts, or a class for expanded clones, and some rows have none.

cdr3_nt cdr3_aa v_call d_call clone_size j_call
TGCGCCAGCAGCCAAGGAATCCCAGGGTCTGGGGCCAACGTCCTGACTTTC CASSQGIPGSGANVLTF TRBV4-3 NA once TRBJ2-6
TGTGCCAGCAGCGTAGACCTATACAGAGAGACCCAGTACTTC CASSVDLYRETQYF TRBV9 NA NA TRBJ2-5
TGTGCCAGCAGCTTAATGTTTTCTGGGCTAGCGGGCGGCAATGAGCAGTTCTTC CASSLMFSGLAGGNEQFF TRBV7-8 TRBD2 once TRBJ2-1
TGCGCCAGCAGCCAATCGCTCAGCGGAACCTCCTACGAGCAGTACTTC CASSQSLSGTSYEQYF TRBV4-1 NA once TRBJ2-7
TGTGCCAGCAGTGACGGACAGGCCACAGATACGCAGTATTTT CASSDGQATDTQYF TRBV6-2/TRBV6-3 TRBD1 NA TRBJ2-3
TGTGCCAGCAGCCAAGGGTCAGGGGGGGCTCGGGCAGATACGCAGTATTTT CASSQGSGGARADTQYF TRBV3-1/TRBV3-2 NA once TRBJ2-3
TGTGCCACCAGTCCGGGACAGAGAGGAAACACCATATATTTT CATSPGQRGNTIYF TRBV15 TRBD1 NA TRBJ1-3
TGTGCCAGCAGTGTTTCCAGCGGGAGAGGGGAGACCCAGTACTTC CASSVSSGRGETQYF TRBV2 TRBD2 NA TRBJ2-5
TGCGCCAGCAGCCCCACAGGGTTTTTCTACGAGCAGTACTTC CASSPTGFFYEQYF TRBV5-1 NA NA TRBJ2-7
TGTGCCAGCAGCTTGGGCCCTGGAGAGGAGACCCAGTACTTC CASSLGPGEETQYF TRBV7-8 NA NA TRBJ2-5
TGTGCCAGCAGCTTCGGCGAGAACAATGAGCAGTTCTTC CASSFGENNEQFF TRBV7-6 NA NA TRBJ2-1
TGTGCCAGTAGGACTAGCGGGGTTTGGATGAATGAGCAGTTCTTC CASRTSGVWMNEQFF TRBV19 TRBD2 NA TRBJ2-1
TGTGCCAGCAGCTTAGATGTACTCCAGGGGGTCAACACCGGGGAGCTGTTTTTT CASSLDVLQGVNTGELFF TRBV11-2 TRBD1 NA TRBJ2-2
TGTGCCAGCAGCGTAGCCGCTTGGGGTGGCGAGCAGTACTTC CASSVAAWGGEQYF TRBV9 NA few TRBJ2-7
TGTGCCAGCAGCCAGGGACTAGCGAGACCCACAGATACGCAGTATTTT CASSQGLARPTDTQYF TRBV5-6 TRBD2 once TRBJ2-3
TGCGCCAGCAGCTACGACTCTTCCAACACTGAAGCTTTCTTT CASSYDSSNTEAFF TRBV4-3 NA few TRBJ1-1
TGTGCCAGCAGCTCCCGCGGGACTCGTTACACCGGGGAGCTGTTTTTT CASSSRGTRYTGELFF TRBV13 NA once TRBJ2-2
TGCGCCAGCAGCCAAGACTCCAGCCGGAGCACTGAAGCTTTCTTT CASSQDSSRSTEAFF TRBV4-3 NA NA TRBJ1-1
TGTGCCAGCACCTATCAGACTAGCTTGGCTGTTGGCGAGCAGTACTTC CASTYQTSLAVGEQYF TRBV28 TRBD2 NA TRBJ2-7
TGTGCCAGCAGCGTAGTGGGTACGAACACTGAAGCTTTCTTT CASSVVGTNTEAFF TRBV9 NA once TRBJ1-1
TGTGCCAGCAGCAAAAGGGACGTTTCGTTTTCCTACAATGAGCAGTTCTTC CASSKRDVSFSYNEQFF TRBV9 NA NA TRBJ2-1
TGTGCCAGCAGTTTCGATAGGGCCCAGCCCCAGCATTTT CASSFDRAQPQHF TRBV12-3/TRBV12-4 NA NA TRBJ1-5
TGTGCCAGCAGCTTAACCATTGCCGTAGCGGGGGATTACAATGAGCAGTTCTTC CASSLTIAVAGDYNEQFF TRBV7-6 TRBD2 NA TRBJ2-1
TGCGCCAGCAGCCAAGTCCAGTCTAACTATGGCTACACCTTC CASSQVQSNYGYTF TRBV4-1 NA NA TRBJ1-2
TGTGCCAGCAGCTTTAGCAGGGGGCTGGGCTATGGCTACACCTTC CASSFSRGLGYGYTF TRBV7-2 TRBD1 NA TRBJ1-2
TGCGCCAGCAGCTTACAGGGGCTCGCCACAGTGGAGCAGTACTTC CASSLQGLATVEQYF TRBV5-1 TRBD1 NA TRBJ2-7
TGTGCCAGCAGTCTGGACGATATTCAGCCCCAGCATTTT CASSLDDIQPQHF TRBV12-3/TRBV12-4 NA NA TRBJ1-5
TGTGCCAGCAGCCTTATGAGTGGAGAGCAGTACTTC CASSLMSGEQYF TRBV3-1/TRBV3-2 NA NA TRBJ2-7
TGTGCCAGCAGCCGTTCTCAATGGGCGGGAGAAGAGGATGAGCAGTTCTTC CASSRSQWAGEEDEQFF TRBV7-9 TRBD2 NA TRBJ2-1
TGTGCCAGCAGCTTAGGGGGCGCGGCTGAAGCTTTCTTT CASSLGGAAEAFF TRBV7-6 NA NA TRBJ1-1
TGTGCCAGCAGCCGCGGGGACCGCAGCCTGTACTTC CASSRGDRSLYF TRBV7-2 NA NA TRBJ2-7
TGTGCCAGCAGCTTCCGGGACAGGGAGTTAAATTATGGCTACACCTTC CASSFRDRELNYGYTF TRBV9 TRBD1 NA TRBJ1-2
TGTGCCAGCAGTCCCTGGAGAGTGCGGGACAGGGGTAATTCACCCCTCCACTTT CASSPWRVRDRGNSPLHF TRBV27 TRBD1 NA TRBJ1-6
TGTGCCAGCAGCTTAGCTAGCGGGGTTGAGAATGAGCAGTTCTTC CASSLASGVENEQFF TRBV7-9 TRBD2 NA TRBJ2-1
TGTGCCAGCAGTTACCCTAGGCTCTCCCCACACTACGAGCAGTACTTC CASSYPRLSPHYEQYF TRBV28 NA NA TRBJ2-7
TGTGCCAGCACCACAGGGGGCCCCAATCAGCCCCAGCATTTT CASTTGGPNQPQHF TRBV27 TRBD1 NA TRBJ1-5
TGTGCCAGCACCATCGTGAAAAACCGGGATTCGGTGTATTGGACCCAGTACTTC CASTIVKNRDSVYWTQYF TRBV12-1 NA NA TRBJ2-5
TGCGCCAGCAGCCAAGATGTTAGGGGCGGGGGTGAAGCTTTCTTT CASSQDVRGGGEAFF TRBV4-1 NA NA TRBJ1-1
TGTGCCAGCAGTTTAGGCGGTTCCTACGAGCAGTACTTC CASSLGGSYEQYF TRBV27 NA NA TRBJ2-7
TGTGCCAGCAGTTTAAGGGTAGTGACCGGGGAGCTGTTTTTT CASSLRVVTGELFF TRBV28 NA NA TRBJ2-2
TGTGCCAGGGACAGATATAATTCACCCCTCCACTTT CARDRYNSPLHF TRBV6-4 NA few TRBJ1-6
TGTGCCAGCAGCTTAGAACAGGGGTTACTCACAGATACGCAGTATTTT CASSLEQGLLTDTQYF TRBV7-2 TRBD1 NA TRBJ2-3
TGCAGTGCTAGCCCGGGGACCCAAGCTTTCTTT CSASPGTQAFF TRBV20-1 NA NA TRBJ1-1
TGTGCCTGGAGTAAGGGGGCAGGCACTGAAGCTTTCTTT CAWSKGAGTEAFF TRBV30 TRBD1 NA TRBJ1-1
TGCGCCAGCAGCTCTCGGGGGGGCTCGAACACTGAAGCTTTCTTT CASSSRGGSNTEAFF TRBV4-3 NA NA TRBJ1-1
TGTGCCAGCAGCTTAGCGACGACCATTTCTCTTTATGGCTACACCTTC CASSLATTISLYGYTF TRBV7-2 NA once TRBJ1-2
TGCGCCAGCAGAGGAGCGGGAGATCGGCTAGATGAGCAGTTCTTC CASRGAGDRLDEQFF TRBV5-1 TRBD2 NA TRBJ2-1
TGTGCCAGCAGCTTAGAGGCGCGAGGGAGCTCCTACAATGAGCAGTTCTTC CASSLEARGSSYNEQFF TRBV7-9 NA NA TRBJ2-1
TGTGCCAGCAGCTTACCCACAGGGGTGGAGACCCAGTACTTC CASSLPTGVETQYF TRBV7-9 TRBD1 NA TRBJ2-5
TGTGCCAGCAGCTTCGGGGGGGCCCCAGCCTACGAGCAGTACTTC CASSFGGAPAYEQYF TRBV7-6 TRBD2 NA TRBJ2-7
TGTGCCAGCAGGCCCAGCGGGGGCGCCTACAATGAGCAGTTCTTC CASRPSGGAYNEQFF TRBV2 TRBD2 NA TRBJ2-1